This paragraph covers one T cell receptor beta chain sequence. The antigen it recognizes is unknown. Base qualities were left out, and no much larger clone turns up one base away. This sample is part of a study of CD8 T cells in Susac syndrome (dated by TCRdb to between 2018 and 2020). For the wider study: Repertoire sequencing was used to test whether CD8+ T cell activation and differentiation in Susac syndrome was antigen driven. Summary of the overall study and its limitations: The number of individuals in the TCR sequencing and HLA analysis was acknowledged as relatively small.

CDR1 is given as MGHDK and CDR2 as SYGVNS, both from the germline V gene. V is pared back by 2 bases and J by 5 bases, with 12 bases lying between the germline termini. Spanning cysteine to phenylalanine, the CDR3 consists of 14 amino acids. The read is trimmed to its CDR3 DNA, 42 bases read in frame from base 1. High-throughput TCR beta sequencing profiled peripheral blood CD8+ and CD4+ T cells from healthy donors, Susac syndrome patients and multiple sclerosis patients. Multiple sclerosis controls were treatment-naive patients with stable or active relapsing-remitting disease fulfilling revised McDonald criteria. CD8+ TEMRA cells were enriched by FACS, while bulk CD8+ and CD4+ T cells were purified by magnetic negative isolation. Blood was collected in EDTA tubes and processed within 24 hours, with PBMCs isolated through density gradient centrifugation. PBMCs intended for TCR sequencing were cryopreserved in liquid nitrogen and thawed later in a water bath at 37 degrees C. The sorted or isolated CD4+, CD8+ and CD8+ TEMRA cells had a purity of 90% or higher.

RNA was extracted with the RNeasy kit and roughly 0.45 to 1 ug was reverse transcribed using random hexamers. TCR beta CDR3 regions were amplified with the immunoSEQ multiplex PCR assay covering 54 Vbeta and 13 Jbeta segments. PCR amplification bias was corrected by using a synthetic template baseline for primer optimization and computational correction. The paper's data handling went like this. Only productive sequences were kept, with reads annotated to V, D and J genes according to IMGT and analyzed in immunoSEQ Analyzer. Clonality was calculated as one minus the Shannon entropy normalized by log2 of the number of productive unique sequences. For each patient and control, public and private clones were evaluated among the 100 most prevalent clones. Clones were defined as Susac-specific if absent from the healthy and MS cohorts, from around 1,000 published viral clones and from other ImmuneACCESS disease sequences. In-frame beta chains were kept once TCRdb had trimmed the public reads at Q25 with fastp and called clones with MiXCR. For every CDR3 protein sequence, its rows merge into one entry that carries the most common genes and DNA. For this entry, the V and J calls and clone size follow TCRdb and not the study's own pipeline. The sample table contains around 230,000 distinct CDR3 sequences; only one count was recorded for approximately 95% of them. 0.075% to 0.095% of the sample belongs to the ten largest clones.

The clonotype originates from a human donor with multiple sclerosis. Sequenced input: CD4+ T cells from PBMCs. The chain is made from TRBV25-1 and TRBJ2-5; too little of a D gene remains to name it. The nucleotides read TGTGCCAGCAGTGAACGGACGGCCACGGAGACCCAGTACTTC. Translated, it gives CASSERTATETQYF.